The sample holds one count of the clone carrying this T cell receptor beta chain. The germline V gene encodes CDR1 MNHEY and CDR2 SMNVEV (reference sequence). Deletions cut 1 base from V and 7 bases from J, with 20 bases between. The CDR3 totals 16 residues. These data originate in a study of blood T cell repertoires in COVID-19. The overall study: The study drew acute and convalescent COVID-19 samples from the United States, Italy and Spain. The analysed material was cDNA or gDNA that came from T cells, B-cell-depleted T cells, or PBMCs.

Clones were sequenced by immunoSEQ multiplex PCR, and TCRdb holds only the in-frame ones, with some missing. Here the sample spans under 300,000 clones, 75% to 90% being singletons. This sequence joins TRBV27 and TRBJ2-7; D is possibly TRBD2 (6 bases). Material for sequencing was peripheral blood. The receptor comes from a woman aged 40 to 50 who had recovered from COVID-19. CDR3 protein: CASSLLSRGLASEQYF. In nucleotides, the CDR3 is TGTGCCAGCAGTTTATTATCGCGGGGTCTAGCGAGTGAGCAGTACTTC.